The source of this T cell receptor beta chain is a study of OX40 agonist ivuxolimab in advanced cancers. Study-wide points: Partial responders receiving 0.1-3.0 mg/kg showed among the lowest clonal expansion.

Notes on this clone: Antigen: not known.

The CDR3 totals 15 residues. Germline CDR1 SGHTA, CDR2 FQGNSA. V lost 4 bases to trimming and J lost 4 bases, with 16 bases between them. Only in-frame clones appear in the TCRdb table, and some are missing; sequencing was by immunoSEQ multiplex PCR. The table records about 77,000 clones, 85% of them present only once. The V gene is TRBV7-2, the J gene TRBJ1-2, with D hard to call. Sequenced material: CD4+ or CD8+ T cells sorted from blood, taken in a trial of the OX40 agonist ivuxolimab. The receptor was derived from an adult with an advanced solid tumor such as melanoma, head and neck, liver or kidney cancer. The CDR3 sequence is CASSSLRRVGYGYTF. The CDR3 DNA is TGTGCCAGCAGCTCACTTAGACGGGTCGGCTATGGCTACACCTTC.